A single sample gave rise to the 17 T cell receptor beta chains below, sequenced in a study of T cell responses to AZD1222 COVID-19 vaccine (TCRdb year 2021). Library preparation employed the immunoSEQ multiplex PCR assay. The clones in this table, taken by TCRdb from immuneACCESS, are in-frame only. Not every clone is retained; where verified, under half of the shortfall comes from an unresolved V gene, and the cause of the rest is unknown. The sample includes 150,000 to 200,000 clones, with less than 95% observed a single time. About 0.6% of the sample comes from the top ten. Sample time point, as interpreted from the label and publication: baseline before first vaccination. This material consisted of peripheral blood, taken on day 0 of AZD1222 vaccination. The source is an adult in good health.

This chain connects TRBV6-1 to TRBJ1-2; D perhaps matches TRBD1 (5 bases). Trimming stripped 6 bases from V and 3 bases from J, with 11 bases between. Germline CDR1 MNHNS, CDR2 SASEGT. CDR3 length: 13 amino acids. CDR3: CASSAPGDYGYTF. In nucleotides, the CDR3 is TGTGCCAGCAGCGCCCCGGGGGACTATGGCTACACCTTC.

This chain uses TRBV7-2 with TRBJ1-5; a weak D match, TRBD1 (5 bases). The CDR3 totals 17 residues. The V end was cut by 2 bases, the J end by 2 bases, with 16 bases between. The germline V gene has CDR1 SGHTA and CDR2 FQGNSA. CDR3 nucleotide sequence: TGTGCCAGCAGCTTAATTGGCCCAGGGTTCGGCAATCAGCCCCAGCATTTT. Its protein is CASSLIGPGFGNQPQHF.

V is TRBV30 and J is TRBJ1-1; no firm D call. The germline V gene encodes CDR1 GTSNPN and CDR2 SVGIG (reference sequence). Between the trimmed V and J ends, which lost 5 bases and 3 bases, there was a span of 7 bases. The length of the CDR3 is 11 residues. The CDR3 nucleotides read TGTGCCTGGGTATTTTACACTGAAGCTTTCTTT. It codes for CAWVFYTEAFF.

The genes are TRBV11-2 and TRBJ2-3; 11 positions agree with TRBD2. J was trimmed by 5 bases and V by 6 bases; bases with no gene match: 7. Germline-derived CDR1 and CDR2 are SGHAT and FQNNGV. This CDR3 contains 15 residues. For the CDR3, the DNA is TGTGCCAGCAGATCCGGACTAGCGGGTAGAGATACGCAGTATTTT. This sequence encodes CASRSGLAGRDTQYF.

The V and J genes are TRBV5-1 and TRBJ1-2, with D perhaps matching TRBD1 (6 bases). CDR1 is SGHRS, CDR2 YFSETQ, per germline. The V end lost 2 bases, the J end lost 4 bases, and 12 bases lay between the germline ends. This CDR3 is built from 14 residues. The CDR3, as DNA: TGCGCCAGCAGCTTAAGCGGAGGGGGCTATGGCTACACCTTC. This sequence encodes CASSLSGGGYGYTF.

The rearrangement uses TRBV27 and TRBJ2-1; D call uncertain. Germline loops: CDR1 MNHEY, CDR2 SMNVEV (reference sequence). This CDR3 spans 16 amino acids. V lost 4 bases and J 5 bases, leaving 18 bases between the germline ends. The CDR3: CASSSAWVRINNEQFF. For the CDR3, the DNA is TGTGCCAGCAGTTCCGCATGGGTCAGGATTAACAATGAGCAGTTCTTC.

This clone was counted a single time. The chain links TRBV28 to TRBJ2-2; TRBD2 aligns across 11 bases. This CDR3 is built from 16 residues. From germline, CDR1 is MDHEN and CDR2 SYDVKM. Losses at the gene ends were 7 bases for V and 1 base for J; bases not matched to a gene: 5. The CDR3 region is CASTLGLAVNTGELFF. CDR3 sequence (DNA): TGTGCCAGCACCTTGGGACTAGCGGTGAACACCGGGGAGCTGTTTTTT.

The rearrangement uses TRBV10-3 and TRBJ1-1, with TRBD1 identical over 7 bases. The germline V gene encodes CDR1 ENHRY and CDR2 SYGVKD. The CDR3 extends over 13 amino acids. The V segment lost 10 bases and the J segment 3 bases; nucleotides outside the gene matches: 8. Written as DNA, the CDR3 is TGTGCCACGAGGGGACAGACTGACACTGAAGCTTTCTTT. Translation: CATRGQTDTEAFF.

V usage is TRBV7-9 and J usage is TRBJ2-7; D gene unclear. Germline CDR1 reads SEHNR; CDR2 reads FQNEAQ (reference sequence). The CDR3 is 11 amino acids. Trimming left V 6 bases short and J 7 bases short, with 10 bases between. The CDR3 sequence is CASSRALEQYF. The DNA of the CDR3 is TGTGCCAGCAGTCGGGCGTTAGAGCAGTACTTC.

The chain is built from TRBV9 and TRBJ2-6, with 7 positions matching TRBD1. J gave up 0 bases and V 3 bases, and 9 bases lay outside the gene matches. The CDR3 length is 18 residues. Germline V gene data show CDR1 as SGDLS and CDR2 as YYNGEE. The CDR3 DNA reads TGTGCCAGCAGCGGATTACAGGGGCCTAGCTCTGGGGCCAACGTCCTGACTTTC. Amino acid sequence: CASSGLQGPSSGANVLTF. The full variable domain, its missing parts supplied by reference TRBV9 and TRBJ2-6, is DSGVTQTPKHLITATGQRVTLRCSPRSGDLSVYWYQQSLDQGLQFLIQYYNGEERAKGNILERFSAQQFPDLHSELNLSSLELGDSALYFCASSGLQGPSSGANVLTFGAGSRLTVL.

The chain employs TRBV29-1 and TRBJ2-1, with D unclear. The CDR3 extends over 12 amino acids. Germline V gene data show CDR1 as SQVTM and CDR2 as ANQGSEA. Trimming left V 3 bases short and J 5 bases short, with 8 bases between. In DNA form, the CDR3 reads TGCAGCGTTGACGAAAGACACAATGAGCAGTTCTTC. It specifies CSVDERHNEQFF.

In DNA, the CDR3 is TGCGCCAGCAGCCTCCAGACTTCCCCCACAGATACGCAGTATTTT. Its protein is CASSLQTSPTDTQYF. The rearrangement links TRBV5-1 to TRBJ2-3; D gene uncertain. V lost 4 bases, J lost 2 bases, and 14 bases lay in between. Per germline, CDR1 SGHRS and CDR2 YFSETQ. This CDR3 has 15 residues.

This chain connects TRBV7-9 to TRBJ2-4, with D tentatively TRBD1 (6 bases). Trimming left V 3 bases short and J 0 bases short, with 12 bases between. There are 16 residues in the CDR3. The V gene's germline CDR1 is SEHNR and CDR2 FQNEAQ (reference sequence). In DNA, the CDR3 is TGTGCCAGCAGCTTTGAAGGGGGATTAGCCAAAAACATTCAGTACTTC. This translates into CASSFEGGLAKNIQYF.

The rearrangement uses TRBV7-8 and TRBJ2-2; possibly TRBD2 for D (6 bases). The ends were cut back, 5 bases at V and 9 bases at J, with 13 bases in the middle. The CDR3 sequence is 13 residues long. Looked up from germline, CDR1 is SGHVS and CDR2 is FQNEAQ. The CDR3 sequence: CASSAGYRRELFF. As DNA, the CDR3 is TGTGCCAGCAGCGCGGGGTATCGTAGGGAGCTGTTTTTT.

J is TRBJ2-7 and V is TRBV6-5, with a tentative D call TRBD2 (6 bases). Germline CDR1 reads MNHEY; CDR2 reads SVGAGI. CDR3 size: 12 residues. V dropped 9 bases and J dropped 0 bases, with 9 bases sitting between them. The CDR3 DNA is TGTGCCAGTGCCGGGAGCTCCTACGAGCAGTACTTC. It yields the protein CASAGSSYEQYF.

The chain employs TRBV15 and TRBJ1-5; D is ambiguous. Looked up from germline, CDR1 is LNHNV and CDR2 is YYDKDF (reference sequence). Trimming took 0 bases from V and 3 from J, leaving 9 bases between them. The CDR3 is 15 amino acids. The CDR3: CATSRDKAYNQPQHF. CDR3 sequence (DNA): TGTGCCACCAGCAGAGATAAGGCCTACAATCAGCCCCAGCATTTT. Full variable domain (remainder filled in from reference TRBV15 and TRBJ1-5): DAMVIQNPRYQVTQFGKPVTLSCSQTLNHNVMYWYQQKSSQAPKLLFHYYDKDFNNEADTPDNFQSRRPNTSFCFLDIRSPGLGDTAMYLCATSRDKAYNQPQHFGDGTRLSIL.

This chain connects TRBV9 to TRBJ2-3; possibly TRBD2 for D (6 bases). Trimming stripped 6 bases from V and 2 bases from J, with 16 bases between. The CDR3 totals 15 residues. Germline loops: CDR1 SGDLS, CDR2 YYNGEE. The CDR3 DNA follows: TGTGCCAGCAATTGGGGGGATCGTTCCACAGATACGCAGTATTTT. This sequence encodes CASNWGDRSTDTQYF.